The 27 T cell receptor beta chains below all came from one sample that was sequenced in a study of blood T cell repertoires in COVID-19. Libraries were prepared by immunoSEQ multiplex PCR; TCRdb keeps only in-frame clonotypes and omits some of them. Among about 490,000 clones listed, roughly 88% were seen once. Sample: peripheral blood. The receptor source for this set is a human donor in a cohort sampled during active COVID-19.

The CDR3 here is CASSRKSSAGSSYNEQFF. CDR3 nucleotide sequence: TGCGCCAGCAGCCGCAAATCCTCAGCGGGGAGCTCCTACAATGAGCAGTTCTTC. The chain links TRBV4-3 to TRBJ2-1, with TRBD2 matching 7 bases. The CDR3 is 18 amino acids. Germline lookup yields CDR1 LGHNA and CDR2 YSLEER. V lost 4 bases and J lost 0; bases outside the gene matches: 12.

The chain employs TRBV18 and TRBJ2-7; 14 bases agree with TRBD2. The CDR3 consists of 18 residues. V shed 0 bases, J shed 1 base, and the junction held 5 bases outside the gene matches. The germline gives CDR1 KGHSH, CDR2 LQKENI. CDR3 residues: CASSPPGLAGVGSYEQYF. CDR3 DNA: TGTGCCAGCTCACCACCGGGACTAGCGGGAGTAGGTTCCTACGAGCAGTACTTC.

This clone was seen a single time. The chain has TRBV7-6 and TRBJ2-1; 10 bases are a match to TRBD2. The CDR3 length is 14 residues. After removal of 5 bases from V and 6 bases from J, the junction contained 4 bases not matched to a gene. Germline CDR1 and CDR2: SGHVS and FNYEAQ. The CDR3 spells CASSPSGSFNEQFF. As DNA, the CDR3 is TGTGCCAGCAGCCCTAGCGGGAGTTTCAATGAGCAGTTCTTC. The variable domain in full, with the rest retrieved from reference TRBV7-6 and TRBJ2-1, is GAGVSQSPRYKVTKRGQDVALRCDPISGHVSLYWYRQALGQGPEFLTYFNYEAQQDKSGLPNDRFSAERPEGSISTLTIQRTEQRDSAMYRCASSPSGSFNEQFFGPGTRLTVL.

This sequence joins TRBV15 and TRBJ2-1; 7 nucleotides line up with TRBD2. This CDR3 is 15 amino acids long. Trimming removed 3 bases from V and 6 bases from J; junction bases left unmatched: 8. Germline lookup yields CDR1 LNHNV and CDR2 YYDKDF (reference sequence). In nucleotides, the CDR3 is TGTGCCACCAGCAGTAGGGCTAGCGGTAGCAATGAGCAGTTCTTC. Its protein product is CATSSRASGSNEQFF.

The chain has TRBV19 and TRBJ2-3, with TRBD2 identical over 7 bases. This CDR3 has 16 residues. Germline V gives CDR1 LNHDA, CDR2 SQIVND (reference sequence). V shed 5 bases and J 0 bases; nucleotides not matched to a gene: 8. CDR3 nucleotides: TGTGCCAGTAGTCAATGGGCTAGCGGTAGCACAGATACGCAGTATTTT. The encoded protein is CASSQWASGSTDTQYF.

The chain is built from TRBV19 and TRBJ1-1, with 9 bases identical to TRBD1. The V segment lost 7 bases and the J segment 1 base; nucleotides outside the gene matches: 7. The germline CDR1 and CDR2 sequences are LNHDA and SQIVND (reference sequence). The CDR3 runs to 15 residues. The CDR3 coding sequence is TGTGCCAGTACCTTGGACAGGGGATGGAACACTGAAGCTTTCTTT. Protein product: CASTLDRGWNTEAFF.

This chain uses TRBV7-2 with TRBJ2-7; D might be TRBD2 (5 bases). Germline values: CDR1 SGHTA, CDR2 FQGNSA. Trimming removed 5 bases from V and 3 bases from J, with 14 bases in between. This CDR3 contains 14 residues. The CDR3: CASSPGGALYEQYF. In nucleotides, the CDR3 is TGTGCCAGCAGCCCCGGAGGCGCGCTCTACGAGCAGTACTTC.

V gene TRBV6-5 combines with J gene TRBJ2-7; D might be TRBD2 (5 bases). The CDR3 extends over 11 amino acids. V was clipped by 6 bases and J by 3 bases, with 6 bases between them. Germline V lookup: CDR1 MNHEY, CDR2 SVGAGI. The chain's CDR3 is CASRGSYEQYF. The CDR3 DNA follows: TGTGCCAGCAGGGGGAGCTACGAGCAGTACTTC.

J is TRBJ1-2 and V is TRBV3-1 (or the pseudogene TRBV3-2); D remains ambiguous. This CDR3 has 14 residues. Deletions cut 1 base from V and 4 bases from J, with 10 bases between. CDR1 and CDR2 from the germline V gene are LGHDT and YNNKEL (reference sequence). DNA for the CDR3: TGTGCCAGCAGCCAAGTCGAGGGCTCCTATGGCTACACCTTC. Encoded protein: CASSQVEGSYGYTF.

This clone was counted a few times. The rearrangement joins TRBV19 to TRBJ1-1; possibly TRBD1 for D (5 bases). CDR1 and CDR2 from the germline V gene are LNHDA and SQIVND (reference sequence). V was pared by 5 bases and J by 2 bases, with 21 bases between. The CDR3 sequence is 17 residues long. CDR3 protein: CASSPGGIRRPNTEAFF. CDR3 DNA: TGTGCCAGTAGTCCCGGGGGGATAAGGAGGCCCAACACTGAAGCTTTCTTT. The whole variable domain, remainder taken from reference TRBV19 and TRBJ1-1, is DGGITQSPKYLFRKEGQNVTLSCEQNLNHDAMYWYRQDPGQGLRLIYYSQIVNDFQKGDIAEGYSVSREKKESFPLTVTSAQKNPTAFYLCASSPGGIRRPNTEAFFGQGTRLTVV.

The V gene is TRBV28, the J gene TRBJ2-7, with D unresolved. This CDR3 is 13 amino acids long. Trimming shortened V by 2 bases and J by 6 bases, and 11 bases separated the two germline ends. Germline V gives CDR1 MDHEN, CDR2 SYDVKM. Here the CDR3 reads CASSLRVSPEQYF. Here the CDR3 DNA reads TGTGCCAGCAGTTTACGCGTAAGTCCCGAGCAGTACTTC.

The CDR3 region is CASSTPVGGVQETQYF. The DNA of the CDR3 is TGTGCCAGCAGCACGCCAGTCGGCGGCGTCCAAGAGACCCAGTACTTC. This sequence joins TRBV5-4 and TRBJ2-5; D unresolved. Germline CDR1 reads SGHNT; CDR2 reads YYREEE (reference sequence). Trimming left V 4 bases short and J 1 base short, with 17 bases between. CDR3 length: 16 residues.

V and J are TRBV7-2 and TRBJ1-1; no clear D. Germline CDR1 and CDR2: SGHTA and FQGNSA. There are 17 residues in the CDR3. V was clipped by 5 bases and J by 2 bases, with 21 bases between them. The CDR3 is CASSIRRASGRNTEAFF. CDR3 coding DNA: TGTGCCAGCAGCATACGGAGGGCCTCGGGCCGAAACACTGAAGCTTTCTTT.

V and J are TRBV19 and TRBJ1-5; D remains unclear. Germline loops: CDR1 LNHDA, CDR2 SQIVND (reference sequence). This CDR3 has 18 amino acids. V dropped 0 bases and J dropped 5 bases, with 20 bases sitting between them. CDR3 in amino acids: CASSIDGRRMASDQPQHF. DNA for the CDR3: TGTGCCAGTAGTATAGATGGCAGGAGGATGGCGTCAGATCAGCCCCAGCATTTT.

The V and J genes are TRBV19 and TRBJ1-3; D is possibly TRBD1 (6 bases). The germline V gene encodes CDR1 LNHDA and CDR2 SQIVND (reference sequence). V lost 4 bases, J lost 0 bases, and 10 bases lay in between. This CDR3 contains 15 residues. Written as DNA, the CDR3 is TGTGCCAGTAGTAGGGGACACACCTCTGGAAACACCATATATTTT. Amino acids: CASSRGHTSGNTIYF.

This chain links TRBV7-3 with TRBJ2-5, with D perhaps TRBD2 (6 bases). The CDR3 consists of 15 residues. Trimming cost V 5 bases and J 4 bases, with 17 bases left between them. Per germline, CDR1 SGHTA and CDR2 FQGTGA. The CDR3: CASSEGTALGETQYF. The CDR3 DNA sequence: TGTGCCAGCAGCGAGGGGACTGCGTTGGGAGAGACCCAGTACTTC.

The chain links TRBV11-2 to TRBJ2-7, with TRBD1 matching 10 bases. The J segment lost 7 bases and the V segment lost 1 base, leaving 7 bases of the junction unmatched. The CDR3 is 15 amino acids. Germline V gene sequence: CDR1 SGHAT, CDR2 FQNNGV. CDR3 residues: CASSLARQGAREQYF. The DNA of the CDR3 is TGTGCCAGCAGCTTAGCGAGACAGGGGGCAAGGGAGCAGTACTTC.

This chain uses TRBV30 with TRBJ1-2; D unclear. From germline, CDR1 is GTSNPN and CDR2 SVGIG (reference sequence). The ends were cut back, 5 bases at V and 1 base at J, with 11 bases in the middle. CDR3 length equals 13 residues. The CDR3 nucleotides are TGTGCCTGGTCTACGCTTCATAACTATGGCTACACCTTC. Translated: CAWSTLHNYGYTF.

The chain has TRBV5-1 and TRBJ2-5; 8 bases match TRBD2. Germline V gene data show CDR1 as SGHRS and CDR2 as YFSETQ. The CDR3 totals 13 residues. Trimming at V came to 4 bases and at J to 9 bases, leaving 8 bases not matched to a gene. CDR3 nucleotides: TGCGCCAGCAGCCGACCGGGGGGGCCCGCCCAGTACTTC. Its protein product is CASSRPGGPAQYF.

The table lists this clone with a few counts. The CDR3 region is CASSTGTGTFANTGELFF. CDR3 nucleotides: TGTGCCAGTTCGACCGGGACAGGGACGTTCGCGAACACCGGGGAGCTGTTTTTT. The chain links TRBV28 to TRBJ2-2; TRBD1 matches 9 bases. The trim removed 9 bases at V and 0 bases at J, leaving 14 bases unmatched. The CDR3 totals 18 residues. The V gene's germline CDR1 is MDHEN and CDR2 SYDVKM.

DNA for the CDR3: TGTGCCAGCACCCCTTCTGAGAGCTCCTACAATGAGCAGTTCTTC. Translating it yields CASTPSESSYNEQFF. The rearrangement links TRBV2 to TRBJ2-1; D not resolved. Germline-derived CDR1 and CDR2 are SNHLY and FYNNEI. Deletions cut 7 bases from V and 0 bases from J, with 13 bases between. The CDR3 loop spans 15 amino acids.

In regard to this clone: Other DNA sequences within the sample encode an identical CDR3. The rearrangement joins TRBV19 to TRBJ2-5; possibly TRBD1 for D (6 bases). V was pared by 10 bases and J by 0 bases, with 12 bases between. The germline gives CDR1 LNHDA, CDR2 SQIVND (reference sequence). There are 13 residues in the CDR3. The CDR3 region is CATQQGYQETQYF. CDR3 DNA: TGTGCCACCCAACAGGGTTACCAAGAGACCCAGTACTTC.

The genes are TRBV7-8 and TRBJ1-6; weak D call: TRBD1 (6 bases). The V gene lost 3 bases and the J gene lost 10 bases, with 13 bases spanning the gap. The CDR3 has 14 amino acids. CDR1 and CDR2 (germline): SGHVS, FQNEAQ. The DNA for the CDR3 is TGTGCCAGCAGCTTGACAGGTTCCGAGTCACCCCTCCACTTT. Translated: CASSLTGSESPLHF.

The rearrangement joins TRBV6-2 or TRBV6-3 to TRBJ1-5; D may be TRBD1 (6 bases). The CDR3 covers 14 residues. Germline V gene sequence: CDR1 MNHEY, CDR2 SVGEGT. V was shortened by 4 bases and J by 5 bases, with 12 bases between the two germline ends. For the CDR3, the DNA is TGTGCCAGCAGTTTTGCAGGGGTCGATCAGCCCCAGCATTTT. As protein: CASSFAGVDQPQHF.

CDR3 nucleotide sequence: TGTGCCTGGAGTCGGCAGGACTCTGGAAACACCATATATTTT. It yields the protein CAWSRQDSGNTIYF. The gene calls are TRBV30 and TRBJ1-3; D uncertain. V lost 2 bases and J lost 0, with 8 bases in between. Germline V lookup: CDR1 GTSNPN, CDR2 SVGIG (reference sequence). The CDR3 totals 14 residues.

This CDR3 reads CASSSREGYYGYTF. The CDR3 nucleotides are TGTGCCAGCAGTTCTCGGGAGGGGTACTATGGCTACACCTTC. This chain connects TRBV6-5 to TRBJ1-2; weak D call: TRBD1 (5 bases). V was shortened by 4 bases and J by 3 bases, with 12 bases between the two germline ends. From germline, CDR1 is MNHEY and CDR2 SVGAGI. The CDR3 is 14 residues long.

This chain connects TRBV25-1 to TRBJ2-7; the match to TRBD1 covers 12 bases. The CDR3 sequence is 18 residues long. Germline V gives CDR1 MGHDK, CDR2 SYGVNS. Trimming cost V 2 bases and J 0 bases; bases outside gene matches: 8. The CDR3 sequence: CASSEGGQGASLSYEQYF. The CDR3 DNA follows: TGTGCCAGCAGTGAAGGGGGACAGGGGGCGTCCCTCTCCTACGAGCAGTACTTC.